This TCR beta chain was sequenced during a study of shared clonotypes between healthy human individuals. Trimming pared 0 bases from V and 5 bases from J, leaving 13 bases between. CDR1 and CDR2 (germline): SNHLY, FYNNEI. The CDR3 has 15 residues. Repertoires were generated with immunoSEQ multiplex PCR, while TCRdb's copy carries only in-frame clones and drops some. The profile covers 2 million to 3 million clones, with 93% appearing a single time and roughly 0.36% taken by the ten largest. V usage is TRBV2 and J usage is TRBJ1-1; TRBD1 is a possible D gene (5 bases). The sequence was collected from a young man in good health. Some clones in this sample may be carry-over from other donors' samples. Material: naive CD4+ T cells from PBMCs. Indicated subset: CD45RA+ positively selected. Here the CDR3 reads CASSEAEVWGTEAFF. CDR3 in DNA: TGTGCCAGCAGTGAAGCTGAGGTCTGGGGGACTGAAGCTTTCTTT.